This record concerns one T cell receptor beta chain sequence. The clone's antigen remains unknown. Per-base qualities were not stored, and no clone one base away is much larger. This sample stems from a study of cytomegalovirus exposure and HLA in healthy donors (dated by TCRdb to between 2016 and 2019). About the full investigation: In an earlier analysis of 450 to 750 of the donors, 250 to 350 Gb of sequence data and approximately 100 million unique TCR beta sequences from 180 million or so T cells were reported. Rather than drawing on any new phenotypic data, the later analysis identified candidate immune exposures from TCR beta sequences and the way those sequences occurred across donors. A later genetic analysis used genome-wide SNP genotypes for about 55% of the 666 donors, treating that subset as a discovery cohort. An early release that covered more than 550 HLA-typed donors contained approximately 300 gigabases of sequencing data and about 84 million unique TCR sequences. Typing coverage differed by locus: A, B, C, DRB1 and DQB1 were typed in about 629-640 donors, DQA1 in around 500, DPA1 in over 600, and DPB1 in roughly 450. To decide whether each TCR beta V gene segment behaved as functional or pseudogenic, an earlier analysis of some 600 of the donors relied on high-throughput TCR beta sequencing. Across some 400 genotyped donors of the cohort, an average of about 240,000 unique TCR beta nucleotide sequences per donor were sequenced, and 15% to 20% of those sequences were non-productive. Donor age, sex, ethnicity and CMV serostatus were compiled together with the repertoire data. A handful of DR-DQ haplotypes were handled as single units for association and clustering because linkage in the cohort was strong. Of the 300 to 400 genotyped donors, about 80% fell in the genetic ancestry cluster associated with self-reported Caucasian donors. Besides the first cohort of about 730 subjects, a separate validation cohort made up of over a hundred different subjects was used. In a later analysis, previously published TCR beta repertoires from roughly 710 donors were re-analyzed and high-resolution HLA genotyping was added so that TCR occurrence patterns could be studied. HLA typing covered class I and class II loci at four-digit resolution. The T cell repertoires of under 700 subjects were profiled by immunosequencing and related to cytomegalovirus serostatus. The study was designed to test whether signatures of past pathogen exposure could be identified by cataloging public T cell receptors. All discovery cohort repertoires had been generated on a single sequencing platform. To predict cytomegalovirus infection status, the study combined high-throughput TCR immunosequencing, statistical association of individual TCRs with disease status, and machine learning. General findings and caveats noted by the study authors: A few of the identified cytomegalovirus-associated TCR beta chains were confirmed in vitro to be specific for cytomegalovirus antigens. The only immune exposure information available for the cohort was CMV serostatus. A further reported finding was that TCR beta sequences accurately predicted the HLA-A and HLA-B alleles for most subjects in the first cohort. A later analysis found that most CMV-associated TCR beta chains appeared HLA-restricted, with HLA associations seemingly driven largely by CMV exposure. A later genetic analysis reported fewer N-insertions in productive TCRs among donors in an Asian-associated ancestry cluster than the roughly 700-donor mean. In a later analysis, TCR association rates were found to vary across HLA loci, with the most associated TCRs seen for DRB1 alleles and the fewest for HLA-C alleles. Compared with equally common non-associated chains, HLA-associated TCR beta chains in a later analysis were more clonally expanded and had lower generation probabilities. The cohort was sequenced for TCR beta chains only, and without alpha or paired-chain data the features that could be detected were limited. At a false discovery rate of 0.05, a later analysis linked 16,000 or so TCR beta sequences to specific HLA alleles. It was suggested by the authors that the approach could potentially be generalized to other disease states and immunological phenotypes. Because the 87-base-pair reads could not distinguish some IMGT-functional V segments, including TRBV6-2 and TRBV6-3, those segments were excluded. An association between a missense DCLRE1C variant and V-gene and J-gene trimming of TCR beta chains was found in a later genetic analysis and replicated in an independent cohort. HLA typing was unavailable for some donors at each locus, so association tests used only the typed subset. A cluster of highly shared sequence variants was judged likely to be a technical artifact of the sequencing pipeline. Most TCR sequences were observed very rarely across donors, whereas some public TCRs were present in many individuals. Sequencing depth was assumed to be roughly uniform across donors in the presence/absence analyses, though that assumption may not hold. Correlated functional status among segregating V segments might be attributable to linkage disequilibrium, but an unknown experimental factor could not be ruled out. In the study, around 150 TCR beta chains were listed as associated with cytomegalovirus. Because counts were too low, about 15 rarely observed V segments, including chromosome 9 orphons, were left out of the earlier analysis of approximately 500 of the donors. The classifier was reported to diagnose cytomegalovirus status with high specificity and sensitivity in both the original cohort and the validation cohort. When HLA alleles, especially DR and DQ, strongly co-occurred, attributing TCR associations to individual alleles was difficult. According to a later analysis, parvovirus B19, influenza, CMV and Epstein-Barr virus appeared linked to several top co-occurrence clusters. An earlier analysis of around 540 of the donors showed that most TCR beta V segments appeared in productive rearrangements either about 87% or about 30% of the time, which broadly matched IMGT annotations.

The cohort comprised fewer than 700 healthy bone marrow donors. All cohort members were sampled while nominally healthy, although unrecorded immune exposures were likely present. The donor tested CMV seronegative, placing the donor among the roughly 350 seronegative members of the cohort. A peripheral blood sample was collected from each donor, and TCR beta sequencing was performed on peripheral blood mononuclear cells. The Qiagen DNeasy Blood Extraction Kit was used to extract genomic DNA from the blood cell samples. Library creation used the immunoSEQ multiplex PCR assay. A mixture of 60 forward primers for TCR Vbeta segments and 13 reverse primers for TCR Jbeta segments was used in the multiplex PCR. The CDR3 region of rearranged TCR beta genes was amplified from genomic DNA with a multiplex PCR assay. The Illumina HiSeq System was used to sequence the amplified TCR beta libraries as 87-base-pair reads. In the source study's methods: A later analysis counted tens of millions of unique TCR beta chains across the 550 to 800 repertoires, and some 11 million of these chains were shared by at least two donors. A nearest-neighbor algorithm error-corrected the raw reads and collapsed the reads into unique sequences, merging closely related sequences to remove PCR and sequencing errors. Alignment of CDR3 sequences to IMGT reference sequences was used to assign V, D and J gene segments. For a sequence to be retained, a match of at least six nucleotides was required to both a V gene segment and a J gene segment. A rearrangement counted as productive if the CDR3 had no stop codons and remained in frame with V and J, and every other rearrangement counted as non-productive. CDR3 was defined by IMGT convention, running from the second conserved V-encoded cysteine to the conserved J-encoded phenylalanine. Sequences without an unambiguous match to a single V gene segment were excluded from the earlier analysis of approximately 560 of the donors. In an earlier analysis of 587 of the donors, V segments were called functional above 56.7% productive rearrangements and were called segregating when the between-donor standard deviation exceeded 5%. To diagnose cytomegalovirus status from the catalog of TCR beta chain sequences, a statistical classification framework was built. In a later analysis, TCR nucleotide sequences were compared against IMGT/GENE-DB human TR gene sequences so that V and J genes could be assigned. Using the TCRdist pipeline, a later analysis assigned CDR3 sequences along with most-parsimonious VDJ recombination scenarios. In a later analysis, each TCR beta chain was defined by its CDR3 amino acid sequence together with its V-gene family, and reads without a unique V-gene family were excluded. As a way to deal with suspected cross-contamination and a sequencing artifact, a later analysis dropped under 600 nucleotide sequences that were highly shared and had low generation probability. In a later analysis, a clonal expansion index for each public chain was calculated from normalized within-repertoire ranks of inferred template counts. Generation probabilities in a later analysis came from a VDJ recombination model fitted to out-of-frame rearrangements, and those results were checked against IGoR. A later analysis scored TCR-TCR, TCR-HLA and TCR-CMV co-occurrence with hypergeometric tests, applying a repertoire-size bias correction to TCR pairs. A later analysis estimated false discovery rates by permuting HLA or CMV assignments 20 times. In a later analysis, co-occurring TCRs were grouped using DBSCAN, with TCRdist sequence similarity added in when clustering inside HLA-allele-positive subsets. For co-occurrence clustering, repertoires with fewer than 30,000 or more than 120,000 public chains were excluded, along with about five repertoires with anomalous nucleotide sharing. This immuneACCESS table, as held by TCRdb, lists in-frame sequences with V and J called but not all clones. Of the missing ones, under half trace to an unresolved V gene in checked studies; the others have no known cause. V and J calls and clone size come straight from that table; D and trimming were deduced from the DNA. The sample yields some 160,000 clones; roughly 80% were counted once. The ten most abundant clones make up about 3.7% of the sample.

Trimming at the junction amounts to 0 bases on V and 6 bases on J, and the germline ends lie 12 bases apart. The germline V gene provides CDR1 SGHAT and CDR2 FQNNGV. Including cysteine and phenylalanine, the CDR3 has 14 amino acids. The read is trimmed to its CDR3 DNA, 42 bases read in frame from base 1. Sequences were obtained from PBMCs. Here the chain combines TRBV11-2 and TRBJ2-7; the D gene is possibly TRBD1, with 5 bases matching. The TCR originated in a male donor in good health and CMV-seronegative. At the DNA level, the sequence is TGTGCCAGCAGCTTAGATCTTTTGACAGCCGAGCAGTACTTC. Translated, this gives CASSLDLLTAEQYF.